The 25 T cell receptor beta chains below were found in one sample sequenced in a study of blood T cell repertoires in COVID-19. Clones were read by immunoSEQ multiplex PCR, and TCRdb kept only the in-frame ones, dropping some. The sample contains 220,000 or so clones, around 88% of which appear only once. Sequencing was performed on PBMCs or T cells enriched from blood (not recorded which). The receptors originated from a woman aged 45-60 years with acute COVID-19.

The rearrangement links TRBV19 to TRBJ2-3, with TRBD2 matching over 7 bases. The CDR3 consists of 13 residues. V shed 7 bases and J 6 bases; nucleotides not matched to a gene: 7. The germline CDR1 and CDR2 sequences are LNHDA and SQIVND (reference sequence). Here the CDR3 reads CASKGAGKDTQYF. Written as DNA, the CDR3 is TGTGCCAGTAAGGGAGCGGGAAAGGATACGCAGTATTTT.

This clone was seen once. V and J are TRBV2 and TRBJ2-1, with D possibly TRBD2 on 7 matching bases. Germline V gene data show CDR1 as SNHLY and CDR2 as FYNNEI. Between the trimmed V and J ends, which lost 3 bases and 0 bases, there was a span of 21 bases. The CDR3 sequence is 19 residues long. CDR3 bases: TGTGCCAGCAGTGACTCTACTAGGGGGGGTTTAAGCTCCTACAATGAGCAGTTCTTC. Translated: CASSDSTRGGLSSYNEQFF.

This clone was seen only once. J is TRBJ1-5 and V is TRBV6-2 or TRBV6-3; 10 bases map to TRBD1. CDR3 length: 17 residues. Germline V lookup: CDR1 MNHEY, CDR2 SVGEGT. Trimming cost V 3 bases and J 0 bases; bases outside gene matches: 5. The CDR3 reads CASSYGDRGYSNQPQHF. CDR3 in DNA: TGTGCCAGCAGTTATGGGGACAGGGGTTATAGCAATCAGCCCCAGCATTTT.

J is TRBJ1-3 and V is TRBV6-5; tentatively, D is TRBD1 (5 bases). The CDR3 has 15 residues. Trimming removed 8 bases at V and 0 bases at J, with 14 bases between. Germline CDR1 and CDR2: MNHEY and SVGAGI. The CDR3 DNA follows: TGTGCCAGCGGTCCGGGGGTATCCTCTGGAAACACCATATATTTT. Translated, it gives CASGPGVSSGNTIYF.

This chain uses TRBV21-1 with TRBJ2-5; the table assigns TRBD2, which was not confirmed against the DNA. TRBV21-1 is classified as a pseudogene. The CDR3 consists of 18 residues. This CDR3 is CASSKGGTSGRSEGTQYF. The CDR3 DNA is TGTGCCAGCAGCAAAGGGGGGACTAGCGGGAGGTCCGAGGGGACCCAGTACTTC.

The chain carries TRBV14 and TRBJ2-5; 7 bases align to TRBD2. The CDR3 consists of 14 residues. Trimming cost V 4 bases and J 5 bases; bases outside gene matches: 7. Germline CDR1 SGHDN, CDR2 FVKESK. DNA for the CDR3: TGTGCCAGCAGCCCCCGATGGGGAGGGGAGACCCAGTACTTC. Translation: CASSPRWGGETQYF.

CDR3 DNA sequence: TGTGCCAGCAGCTTAAGGACTAGCGGGTCTTACAATGAGCAGTTCTTC. Translation gives CASSLRTSGSYNEQFF. The chain carries TRBV11-3 and TRBJ2-1, with TRBD2 matching over 11 bases. V gave up 2 bases and J gave up 4 bases; unmatched junction bases: 4. Germline V gene lookup returns CDR1 SGHNT and CDR2 YENEEA. The CDR3 extends over 16 amino acids.

The chain couples TRBV3-1 (or the pseudogene TRBV3-2) to TRBJ2-1; 8 bases align to TRBD1. V was clipped by 0 bases and J by 8 bases; unmatched bases: 9. Per the germline V gene, CDR1 is LGHDT and CDR2 is YNNKEL (reference sequence). The CDR3 is 16 residues long. The CDR3 region is CASSQEGRTGIYEQFF. CDR3 coding DNA: TGTGCCAGCAGCCAAGAGGGGCGGACAGGGATATATGAGCAGTTCTTC.

J is TRBJ2-3 and V is TRBV3-1 (or the pseudogene TRBV3-2), with D possibly TRBD1 on 6 matching bases. Between the trimmed V and J ends, which lost 4 bases and 0 bases, there was a span of 11 bases. CDR3 length equals 15 residues. Germline loops: CDR1 LGHDT, CDR2 YNNKEL (reference sequence). This chain's CDR3 is CASSLVDSSTDTQYF. In DNA, the CDR3 is TGTGCCAGCAGCCTGGTGGACAGTAGCACAGATACGCAGTATTTT.

The chain combines TRBV28 with TRBJ1-5, with D perhaps TRBD1 (6 bases). The V and J ends lost 3 bases and 0 bases respectively, with 18 bases between them. Germline loops: CDR1 MDHEN, CDR2 SYDVKM. The length of the CDR3 is 18 residues. The CDR3 loop reads CASSLRGHNFFSNQPQHF. In DNA form, the CDR3 reads TGTGCCAGCAGTTTGCGGGGGCACAACTTCTTTAGCAATCAGCCCCAGCATTTT.

The chain uses TRBV11-2 and TRBJ2-5, with D unclear. From germline, CDR1 is SGHAT and CDR2 FQNNGV. This CDR3 comprises 11 residues. The V and J ends lost 5 bases and 4 bases respectively, with 5 bases between them. CDR3 amino acids: CASSPGETQYF. The CDR3, as DNA: TGTGCCAGCAGCCCAGGAGAGACCCAGTACTTC.

The CDR3 DNA reads TGTGCCAGTAGCAGGGGAGCTGGGGCCAACGTCCTGACTTTC. It translates to CASSRGAGANVLTF. The chain joins TRBV19 to TRBJ2-6, with a tentative D call TRBD1 (6 bases). Germline V gives CDR1 LNHDA, CDR2 SQIVND (reference sequence). V was clipped by 6 bases and J by 2 bases, with 8 bases between them. The CDR3 has 14 amino acids.

The CDR3 coding sequence is TGTGCCACCACCTCAACGGATCGGGGGTACACTGAAGCTTTCTTT. This codes for CATTSTDRGYTEAFF. V is TRBV6-5 and J is TRBJ1-1; a weak D match, TRBD1 (5 bases). Trimming left V 10 bases short and J 3 bases short, with 21 bases between. Germline CDR1 reads MNHEY; CDR2 reads SVGAGI. The CDR3 has 15 amino acids.

This chain links TRBV28 with TRBJ1-2, with no clear D. Trimming cost V 9 bases and J 0 bases, with 11 bases left between them. The CDR3 loop spans 13 amino acids. Germline assignment: CDR1 MDHEN and CDR2 SYDVKM. The CDR3 coding sequence is TGTGCCAGTGTCGCGGTCTCTAACTATGGCTACACCTTC. As protein: CASVAVSNYGYTF.

The chain combines TRBV5-1 with TRBJ2-7; TRBD2 aligns across 12 bases. V lost 3 bases and J lost 10; bases outside the gene matches: 11. Germline CDR1 and CDR2: SGHRS and YFSETQ. The CDR3 has 15 residues. CDR3 coding DNA: TGCGCCAGCAGCTCGCTAGCGGGAGGGCCTTCAACCCAGTACTTC. Its protein product is CASSSLAGGPSTQYF.

The genes are TRBV5-1 and TRBJ2-1; 10 nucleotides agree with TRBD2. The CDR3 contains 14 residues. The ends lost 4 bases at V and 6 bases at J; junction bases unmatched: 4. CDR1 and CDR2 (germline): SGHRS, YFSETQ. CDR3 region: CASSLSSGSNEQFF. CDR3 nucleotide sequence: TGCGCCAGCAGCCTTTCTAGCGGGAGCAATGAGCAGTTCTTC.

CDR3 coding DNA: TGTGCCAGCAGCTTAAGTACTAGCGGCTCCTACGAGCAGTACTTC. As protein: CASSLSTSGSYEQYF. The genes are TRBV7-6 and TRBJ2-7; TRBD2 matches 8 bases. Looked up from germline, CDR1 is SGHVS and CDR2 is FNYEAQ. After removal of 2 bases from V and 0 bases from J, the junction contained 3 bases not matched to a gene. This CDR3 region has 15 residues. Full variable domain (rest looked up from reference TRBV7-6 and TRBJ2-7): GAGVSQSPRYKVTKRGQDVALRCDPISGHVSLYWYRQALGQGPEFLTYFNYEAQQDKSGLPNDRFSAERPEGSISTLTIQRTEQRDSAMYRCASSLSTSGSYEQYFGPGTRLTVT.

The chain joins TRBV7-2 to TRBJ1-3; perhaps TRBD1 as D (5 bases). This CDR3 contains 15 residues. Looked up from germline, CDR1 is SGHTA and CDR2 is FQGNSA. Trimming shortened V by 4 bases and J by 0 bases, and 10 bases separated the two germline ends. The CDR3 reads CASSSLGASGNTIYF. CDR3 bases: TGTGCCAGCAGCTCCCTAGGGGCCTCTGGAAACACCATATATTTT.

The V and J genes are TRBV6-5 and TRBJ1-4; a weak D match, TRBD1 (5 bases). Deletions cut 5 bases from V and 8 bases from J, with 12 bases between. The CDR3 is 13 amino acids. In germline, CDR1 is MNHEY, CDR2 SVGAGI. The CDR3 nucleotides read TGTGCCAGCAGTCCTCAGGGTAGGGAAAAACTGTTTTTT. Its translation is CASSPQGREKLFF.

The chain employs TRBV12-2 and TRBJ1-2. TRBV12-2 is recorded as a pseudogene. This CDR3 comprises 17 residues. The CDR3 here is CASRLALVPGEGYGYTF. CDR3 in DNA: TGTGCAAGTCGCTTAGCTCTAGTGCCAGGGGAGGGCTATGGCTACACCTTC.

The rearrangement uses TRBV30 and TRBJ1-6; TRBD1 aligns across 7 bases. CDR3 length: 15 residues. Unmatched junction bases numbered 3, after V lost 4 bases and J lost 0 bases. Per germline, CDR1 GTSNPN and CDR2 SVGIG (reference sequence). CDR3 coding DNA: TGTGCCTGGACAGGGGGTTTCTCCTATAATTCACCCCTCCACTTT. Amino acid sequence: CAWTGGFSYNSPLHF.

The rearrangement links TRBV4-3 to TRBJ1-6; TRBD1 might be the D (5 bases). The CDR3 runs 16 residues. Germline CDR1 LGHNA, CDR2 YSLEER. The ends were cut back, 3 bases at V and 8 bases at J, with 17 bases in the middle. As DNA, the CDR3 is TGCGCCAGCAGCCATTATTCCGGGACGGGGGATTCACCCCTCCACTTT. Translating it yields CASSHYSGTGDSPLHF.

The chain couples TRBV10-3 to TRBJ2-7, with TRBD2 matching 7 bases. Per the germline V gene, CDR1 is ENHRY and CDR2 is SYGVKD. V trimming: 4 bases; J trimming: 2 bases; junction bases outside the gene matches: 5. This CDR3 spans 14 amino acids. In DNA form, the CDR3 reads TGTGCCATCAGTGGAGCTAGCGGAGCCTACGAGCAGTACTTC. This codes for CAISGASGAYEQYF.

The genes are TRBV5-1 and TRBJ2-5; 13 nucleotides match TRBD2. The CDR3 is made up of 16 amino acids. With V trimmed by 4 bases and J by 3 bases, 6 bases remained unmatched. Germline CDR1 is SGHRS and CDR2 is YFSETQ. This chain's CDR3 is CASSPRTSGRKETQYF. Here the CDR3 DNA reads TGCGCCAGCAGCCCCAGGACTAGCGGGAGAAAAGAGACCCAGTACTTC.

The chain combines TRBV28 with TRBJ2-7; TRBD2 matches 8 bases. CDR1 and CDR2 (germline): MDHEN, SYDVKM. CDR3 size: 17 residues. V was clipped by 3 bases and J by 3 bases; unmatched bases: 13. The CDR3, as DNA: TGTGCCAGCAGTTTCCCATCCTCCAGCGGGAGCTTCTACGAGCAGTACTTC. Translated, it gives CASSFPSSSGSFYEQYF.